The TCR beta chain under discussion was sequenced for a study of shared clonotypes between healthy human individuals. Study as a whole: There were three CD4 naive, three CD4 memory, two CD8 naive and one CD8 memory plates per donor. Findings and caveats of the study: Sorted-subset samples were not fully sequenced, rarefaction indicated.

Some clones are missing from TCRdb's copy, which holds only in-frame ones; the method was immunoSEQ multiplex PCR. The sample holds around 1.9 million clones, 80% to 95% seen once. This clone occurred a few times. Its matching antigen is unknown. The same CDR3 arises from other DNA sequences in this sample as well. Naivety among CD8 cells was defined by CD45RO negativity and positive CCR7 selection, thereby excluding terminally differentiated effector memory CD45RA+ cells. The germline V and J ends were trimmed by 3 bases and 0 bases, with 9 bases remaining between them. Germline V gives CDR1 LNHDA, CDR2 SQIVND (reference sequence). The CDR3 consists of 15 residues.

The origin of this receptor is a man aged 18 to 35 in good health. Some clones in this sample may be carry-over from other donors' samples. Sequenced material: naive CD8+ T cells from PBMCs. V gene TRBV19 combines with J gene TRBJ2-1, with D maybe TRBD2 (6 bases). The CDR3 sequence is CASSIDGSSYNEQFF. Here the CDR3 DNA reads TGTGCCAGTAGTATTGACGGGAGCTCCTACAATGAGCAGTTCTTC.